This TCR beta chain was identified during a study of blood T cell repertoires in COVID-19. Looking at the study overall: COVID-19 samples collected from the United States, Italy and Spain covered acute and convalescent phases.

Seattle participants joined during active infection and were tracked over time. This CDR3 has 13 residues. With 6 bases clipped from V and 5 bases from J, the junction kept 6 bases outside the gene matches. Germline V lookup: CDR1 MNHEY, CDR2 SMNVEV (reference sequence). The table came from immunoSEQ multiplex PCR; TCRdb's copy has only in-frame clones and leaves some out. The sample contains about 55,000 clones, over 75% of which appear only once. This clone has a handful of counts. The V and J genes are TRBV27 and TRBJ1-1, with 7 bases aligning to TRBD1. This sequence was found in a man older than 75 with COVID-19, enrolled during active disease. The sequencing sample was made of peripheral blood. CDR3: CASRQSGGTEAFF. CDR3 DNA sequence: TGTGCCAGCAGACAATCAGGGGGGACTGAAGCTTTCTTT.